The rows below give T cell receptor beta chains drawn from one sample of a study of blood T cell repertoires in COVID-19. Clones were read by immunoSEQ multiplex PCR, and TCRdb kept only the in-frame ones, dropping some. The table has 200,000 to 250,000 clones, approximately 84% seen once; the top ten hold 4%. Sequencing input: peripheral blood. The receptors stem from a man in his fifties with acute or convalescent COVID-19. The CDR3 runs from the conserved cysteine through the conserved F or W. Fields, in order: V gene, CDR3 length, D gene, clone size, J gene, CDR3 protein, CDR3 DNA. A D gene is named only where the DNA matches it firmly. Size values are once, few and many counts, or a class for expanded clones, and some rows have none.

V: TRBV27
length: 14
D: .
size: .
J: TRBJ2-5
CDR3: CASSLSFREATQYF
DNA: TGTGCCAGCAGTTTATCGTTTAGGGAGGCGACCCAGTACTTC

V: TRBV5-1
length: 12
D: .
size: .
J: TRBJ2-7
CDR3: CASGGGLSEQYF
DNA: TGCGCCAGCGGGGGGGGGCTCTCCGAGCAGTACTTC

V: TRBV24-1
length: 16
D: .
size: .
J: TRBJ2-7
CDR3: CATSDPGRRGGYEQYF
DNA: TGTGCCACCAGTGATCCTGGTCGGAGGGGGGGATACGAGCAGTACTTC

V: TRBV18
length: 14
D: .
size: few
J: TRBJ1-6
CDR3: CASSKGDDNSPLHF
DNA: TGTGCCAGCTCAAAGGGGGATGATAATTCACCCCTCCACTTT

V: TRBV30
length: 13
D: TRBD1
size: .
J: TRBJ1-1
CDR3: CARQGFTDTEAFF
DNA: TGTGCCCGACAGGGTTTTACGGACACTGAAGCTTTCTTT

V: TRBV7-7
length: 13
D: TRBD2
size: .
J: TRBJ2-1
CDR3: CASSSGSGNEQFF
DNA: TGTGCTAGCAGTAGCGGGAGCGGTAATGAGCAGTTCTTC

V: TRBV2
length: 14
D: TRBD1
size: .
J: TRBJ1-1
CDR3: CASKRTGGNTEAFF
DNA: TGTGCCAGCAAACGGACAGGGGGCAACACTGAAGCTTTCTTT

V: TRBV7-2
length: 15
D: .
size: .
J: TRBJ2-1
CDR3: CASSLVYSSYNEQFF
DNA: TGTGCCAGCAGCTTAGTCTATAGCTCCTACAATGAGCAGTTCTTC

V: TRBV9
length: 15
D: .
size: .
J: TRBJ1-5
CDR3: CASSVGGGWGQPQHF
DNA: TGTGCCAGCAGCGTAGGTGGGGGGTGGGGTCAGCCCCAGCATTTT

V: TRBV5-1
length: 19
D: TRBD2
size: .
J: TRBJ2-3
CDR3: CASSTGQTTSGRGTDTQYF
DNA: TGCGCCAGCAGCACGGGACAAACGACTAGCGGGAGGGGCACAGATACGCAGTATTTT

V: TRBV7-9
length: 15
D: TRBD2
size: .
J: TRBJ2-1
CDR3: CASSLGIAGYNEQFF
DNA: TGTGCCAGCAGCTTAGGAATAGCGGGATACAATGAGCAGTTCTTC

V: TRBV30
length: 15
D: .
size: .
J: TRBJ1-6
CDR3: CAWSGRLGLGSPLHF
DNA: TGTGCCTGGAGTGGTAGGTTGGGCCTTGGATCACCCCTCCACTTT

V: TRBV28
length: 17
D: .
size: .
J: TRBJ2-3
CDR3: CASSLSIRGTSTDTQYF
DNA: TGTGCCAGCAGTTTATCGATCAGGGGCACTAGCACAGATACGCAGTATTTT

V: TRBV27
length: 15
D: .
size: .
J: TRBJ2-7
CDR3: CASSLGSGPFYEQYF
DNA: TGTGCCAGCAGTTTGGGAAGCGGGCCCTTCTACGAGCAGTACTTC

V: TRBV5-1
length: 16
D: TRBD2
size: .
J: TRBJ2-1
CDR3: CASSVLGGGDYNEQFF
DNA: TGCGCCAGCAGCGTCCTTGGCGGGGGTGACTACAATGAGCAGTTCTTC

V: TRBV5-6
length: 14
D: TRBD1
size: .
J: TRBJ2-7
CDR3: CASSLGGQGHEQYF
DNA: TGTGCCAGCAGCTTAGGGGGACAGGGGCACGAGCAGTACTTC

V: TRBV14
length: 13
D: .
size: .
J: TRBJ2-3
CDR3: CASSQDRVEAQYF
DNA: TGTGCCAGCAGCCAAGATAGGGTGGAGGCGCAGTATTTT

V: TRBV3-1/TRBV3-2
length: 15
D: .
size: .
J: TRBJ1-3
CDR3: CASSQDPGTTNTIYF
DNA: TGTGCCAGCAGCCAAGACCCGGGAACGACAAACACCATATATTTT

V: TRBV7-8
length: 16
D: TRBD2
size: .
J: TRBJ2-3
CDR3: CASSLAPRGSTDTQYF
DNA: TGTGCCAGCAGCTTAGCTCCGCGGGGGAGCACAGATACGCAGTATTTT

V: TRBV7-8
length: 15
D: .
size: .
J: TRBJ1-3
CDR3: CASSFTAAPGNTIYF
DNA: TGTGCCAGCAGCTTTACAGCCGCCCCTGGAAACACCATATATTTT

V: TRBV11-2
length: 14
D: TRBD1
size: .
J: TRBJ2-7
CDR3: CASGDSANFYEQYF
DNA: TGTGCCAGCGGGGACAGCGCCAACTTCTACGAGCAGTACTTC

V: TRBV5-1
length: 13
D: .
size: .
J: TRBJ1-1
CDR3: CASSPTPNTEAFF
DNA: TGCGCCAGCAGCCCAACTCCGAACACTGAAGCTTTCTTT

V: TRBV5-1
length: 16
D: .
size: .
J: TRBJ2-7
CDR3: CASSLAQARGSYEQYF
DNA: TGCGCCAGCAGCTTGGCCCAAGCTCGGGGCTCCTACGAGCAGTACTTC

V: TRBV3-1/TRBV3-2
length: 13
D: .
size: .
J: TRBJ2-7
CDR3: CASSQDISYEQYF
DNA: TGTGCCAGCAGCCAAGATATCTCCTACGAGCAGTACTTC

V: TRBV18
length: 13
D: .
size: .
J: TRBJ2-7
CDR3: CASSPGADYEQYF
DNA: TGTGCCAGCTCACCGGGGGCAGACTACGAGCAGTACTTC

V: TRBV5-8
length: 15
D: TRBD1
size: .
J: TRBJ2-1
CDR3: CASSFGTGHINEQFF
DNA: TGTGCCAGCAGCTTTGGGACAGGGCACATCAATGAGCAGTTCTTC

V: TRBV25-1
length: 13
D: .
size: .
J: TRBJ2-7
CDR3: CASSEFSSYEQYF
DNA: TGTGCCAGCAGTGAATTTAGCTCCTACGAGCAGTACTTC

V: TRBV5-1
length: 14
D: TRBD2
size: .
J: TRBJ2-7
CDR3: CASSLVAGTYEQYF
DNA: TGCGCCAGCAGCTTGGTAGCGGGAACCTACGAGCAGTACTTC

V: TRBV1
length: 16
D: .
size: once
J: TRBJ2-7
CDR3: CTSSRGPRGRYYEQYF
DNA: TGCACCAGCAGCCGTGGACCAAGGGGGCGATATTACGAGCAGTACTTC

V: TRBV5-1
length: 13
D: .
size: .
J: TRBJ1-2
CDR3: CASSFTANYGYTF
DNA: TGCGCCAGCAGCTTTACGGCTAACTATGGCTACACCTTC

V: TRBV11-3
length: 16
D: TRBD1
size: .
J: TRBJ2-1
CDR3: CASSLGGTGRYNEQFF
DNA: TGTGCCAGCAGCTTAGGTGGGACAGGGAGGTACAATGAGCAGTTCTTC

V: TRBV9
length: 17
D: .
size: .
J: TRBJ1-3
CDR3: CASSAGTFSASGNTIYF
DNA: TGTGCCAGCAGCGCCGGGACTTTTTCGGCCTCTGGAAACACCATATATTTT

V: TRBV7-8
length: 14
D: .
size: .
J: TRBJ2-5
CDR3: CASSLVTGMEAQYF
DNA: TGTGCCAGCAGCTTAGTCACGGGTATGGAGGCCCAGTACTTC

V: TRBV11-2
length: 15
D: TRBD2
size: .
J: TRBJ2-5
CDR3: CASSRKREGPGSQYF
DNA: TGTGCCAGCAGCCGGAAGCGGGAGGGCCCGGGGTCCCAGTACTTC

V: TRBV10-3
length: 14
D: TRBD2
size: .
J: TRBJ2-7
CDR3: CAISSGLAGAEQYF
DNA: TGTGCCATCAGTTCTGGACTAGCGGGGGCCGAGCAGTACTTC

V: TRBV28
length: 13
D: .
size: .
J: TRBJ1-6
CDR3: CASRTGYNSPLHF
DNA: TGTGCCAGCAGAACAGGGTATAATTCACCCCTCCACTTT

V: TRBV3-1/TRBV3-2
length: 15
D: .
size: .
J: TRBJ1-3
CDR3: CASSPTGLTGNTIYF
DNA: TGTGCCAGCAGCCCAACAGGTCTAACTGGAAACACCATATATTTT

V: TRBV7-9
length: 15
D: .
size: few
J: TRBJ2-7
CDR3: CASSLELSFSYEQYF
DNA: TGTGCCAGCAGCTTAGAGCTATCCTTCTCCTACGAGCAGTACTTC

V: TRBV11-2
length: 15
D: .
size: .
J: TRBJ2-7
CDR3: CASSLVEGGGYEQYF
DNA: TGTGCCAGCAGCTTAGTGGAGGGAGGGGGTTACGAGCAGTACTTC

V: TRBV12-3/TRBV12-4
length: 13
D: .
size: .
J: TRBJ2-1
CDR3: CASSLSGYNEQFF
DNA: TGTGCCAGCAGCCTTAGCGGCTACAATGAGCAGTTCTTC

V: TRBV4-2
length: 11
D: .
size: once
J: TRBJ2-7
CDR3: CASSGHYEQYF
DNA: TGTGCCAGCAGTGGACACTACGAGCAGTACTTC

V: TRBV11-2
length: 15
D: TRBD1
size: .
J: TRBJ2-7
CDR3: CASSLEQGGSYEQYF
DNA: TGTGCCAGCAGCTTAGAACAGGGGGGCTCCTACGAGCAGTACTTC

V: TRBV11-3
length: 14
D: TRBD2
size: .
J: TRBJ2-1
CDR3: CASSFQRELNEQFF
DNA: TGTGCCAGCAGCTTTCAGCGGGAGCTCAATGAGCAGTTCTTC

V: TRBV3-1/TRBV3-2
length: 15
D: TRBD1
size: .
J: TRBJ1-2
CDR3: CASSQRDREGYGYTF
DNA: TGTGCCAGCAGCCAAAGGGACAGGGAAGGCTATGGCTACACCTTC

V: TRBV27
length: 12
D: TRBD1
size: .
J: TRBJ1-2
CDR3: CASSPGGYGYTF
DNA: TGTGCCAGCAGTCCAGGGGGCTATGGCTACACCTTC

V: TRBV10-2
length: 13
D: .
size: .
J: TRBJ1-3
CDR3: CASRRGQGNTIYF
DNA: TGCGCCAGCAGGCGGGGGCAAGGAAACACCATATATTTT

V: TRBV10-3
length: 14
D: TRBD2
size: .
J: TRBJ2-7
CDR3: CAIRGTSGSDEQYF
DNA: TGTGCCATCAGGGGGACTAGCGGGAGTGACGAGCAGTACTTC

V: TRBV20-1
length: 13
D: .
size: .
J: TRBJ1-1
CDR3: CSASYRRNTEAFF
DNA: TGCAGTGCTAGTTACAGGCGGAACACTGAAGCTTTCTTT

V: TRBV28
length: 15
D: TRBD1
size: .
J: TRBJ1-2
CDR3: CASSLADRGLWGYTF
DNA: TGTGCCAGCAGTTTAGCGGACAGGGGACTTTGGGGCTACACCTTC

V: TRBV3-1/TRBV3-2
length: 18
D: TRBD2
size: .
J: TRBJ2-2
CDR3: CASSQVSTSGLNTGELFF
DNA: TGTGCCAGCAGCCAAGTCTCTACTAGCGGACTAAACACCGGGGAGCTGTTTTTT

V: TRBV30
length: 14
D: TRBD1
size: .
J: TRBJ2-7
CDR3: CAWEEGTGANEQYF
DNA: TGTGCCTGGGAAGAGGGGACAGGGGCCAACGAGCAGTACTTC

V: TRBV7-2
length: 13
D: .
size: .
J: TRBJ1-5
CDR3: CASSPNPVSPGHF
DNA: TGTGCCAGCAGCCCCAACCCCGTGTCCCCCGGGCATTTT

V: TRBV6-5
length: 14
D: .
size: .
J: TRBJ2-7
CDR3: CASSRDTNSYEQYF
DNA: TGTGCCAGCAGCCGGGACACCAACTCCTACGAGCAGTACTTC

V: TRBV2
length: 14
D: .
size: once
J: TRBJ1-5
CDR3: CASSGEQSNQPQHF
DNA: TGTGCCAGCAGTGGTGAACAGAGCAATCAGCCCCAGCATTTT

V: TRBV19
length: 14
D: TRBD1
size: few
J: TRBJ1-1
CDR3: CASSIDRENTEAFF
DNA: TGTGCCAGTAGTATTGACAGGGAGAACACTGAAGCTTTCTTT

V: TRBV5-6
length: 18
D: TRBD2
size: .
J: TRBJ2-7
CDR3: CASSSPGSGRSARYEQYF
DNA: TGTGCCAGCAGCTCCCCGGGTAGCGGGAGATCGGCGCGCTACGAGCAGTACTTC